This is a list of T cell receptor beta chains from one sample in a study of blood T cell repertoires in COVID-19. Clones were read by immunoSEQ multiplex PCR, and TCRdb kept only the in-frame ones, dropping some. Of about 290,000 clones in the sample, roughly 90% were seen once. Specimen: peripheral blood. The receptors come from a woman in her thirties with COVID-19, enrolled during active disease. Each CDR3 is given with its conserved first and last residue. A D gene is named only where the DNA matches it firmly.

. TRBV2 CASSPAAGIQYF
. TRBV4-2 CASSQGVGGGNTIYF
TRBD1 TRBV3-1/TRBV3-2 CASSRQGDQPQHF
. TRBV15 CATHRGYQETQYF
. TRBV12-3/TRBV12-4 CASSLTGDEQYF
. TRBV3-1/TRBV3-2 CASSQVPGDYGYTF
TRBD1 TRBV11-2 CASSPLTGGTGELFF
. TRBV28 CASNQIAEGTDTQYF
TRBD2 TRBV7-9 CASSPRLSSGGTDTQYF
. TRBV11-2 CASSLVWGVGSSPLHF
. TRBV10-3 CAISESKSSYEQYF
. TRBV5-6 CASSLAQTPTPEKLFF
TRBD1 TRBV2 CASSAGQGSKTQFF
. TRBV7-9 CASSRSEKLFF
. TRBV7-9 CASSSPYEQYF
. TRBV11-3 CASSLGQGQETQYF
TRBD1 TRBV23-1 CASVGTAYEQYF
. TRBV5-1 CASSLVSDYEQYF
TRBD2 TRBV6-4 CASSRTSGESNTGELFF
. TRBV27 CASSLGRFNYGYTF